The sequence of this T cell receptor (beta chain) was determined in a study of blood T cell repertoires in COVID-19. Study background: Spain, Italy and the United States supplied samples that represented acute and convalescent COVID-19. PBMCs, B-cell-depleted T cells, or T cells provided the cDNA or gDNA that made up the material.

This CDR3 has 15 amino acids. Germline V lookup: CDR1 LGHDT, CDR2 YNNKEL (reference sequence). V lost 2 bases to trimming and J lost 5 bases; unmatched junction nucleotides: 8. Profiling relied on immunoSEQ multiplex PCR, and the TCRdb table lists in-frame clones only, not all of them. Found here are 150,000 to 200,000 clones, 80% of them singletons; the top ten hold 5.5% to 8.5%. Sequencing was carried out using peripheral blood. The chain employs TRBV3-1 (or the pseudogene TRBV3-2) and TRBJ2-5; 7 bases map to TRBD1. The receptor was isolated from a man aged 55 to 70 with acute or convalescent COVID-19. Here the CDR3 reads CASSQRQGEWETQYF. The CDR3 DNA is TGTGCCAGCAGCCAACGGCAGGGGGAGTGGGAGACCCAGTACTTC.